This TCR beta chain was observed in a study of somatic mutations in cytotoxic T cells in rheumatoid arthritis. In the study overall: After diagnosis, patient blood (about 30 ml EDTA) was drawn right away, before any treatment was given.

Study-wide results and limits: In about an eighth of the roughly 65 patients, the largest CD8+ clone exceeded 20% of CD8+ cells.

Some clones are missing from TCRdb's copy, which holds only in-frame ones; the method was immunoSEQ multiplex PCR. The sample shows about 19,000 clones, about 65% of them seen only once. A word on this clone: The antigen remains undetermined.

Positive magnetic bead selection separated CD4+ and CD8+ cells, and flow cytometry confirmed purity. This clonotype originated in an adult with rheumatoid arthritis. Input material: CD8+ T cells sorted from blood.

CDR3 residues: CASSPPETGVNTEAFF. Here the CDR3 DNA reads TGTGCCAGCAGCCCCCCCGAGACAGGGGTGAACACTGAAGCTTTCTTT. The chain carries TRBV11-3 and TRBJ1-1; TRBD1 aligns across 8 bases. The V gene's germline CDR1 is SGHNT and CDR2 YENEEA. This CDR3 region has 16 residues. With V trimmed by 5 bases and J by 0 bases, 8 bases remained unmatched.